These T cell receptor beta chains were read from a single sample in a study of T cell repertoires in cytomegalovirus infection. Their target antigens are unknown. TCRdb re-called the reads with MiXCR, one entry per CDR3 protein. Of some 700,000 distinct CDR3 sequences listed, approximately 33% were seen once; the top ten hold about 20%. The input for sequencing was cultured PBMCs, taken from culture after CMV antigen stimulation. The receptors derive from a human donor in good health (CMV status not recorded). Some clones in this sample may be carry-over from other donors' samples. The CDR3 runs from the conserved cysteine through the conserved F or W. D genes are given only for firm matches. Size tells how often a clone was seen (once, few, many) or the class of an expanded clone, and some rows leave it out.

j_call,d_call,clone_size,v_call,cdr3_aa,cdr3_nt
TRBJ2-7,TRBD2,few,TRBV6-1,CASRLAGDEQYF,TGTGCCTCCCGCCTGGCGGGGGACGAGCAGTACTTC
TRBJ2-7,.,.,TRBV2,CASSELVGRPGQYF,TGTGCCAGCAGTGAATTGGTGGGAAGGCCCGGGCAGTACTTC
TRBJ2-7,TRBD1,.,TRBV7-2,CASRQGQGYEQYF,TGTGCCAGCCGTCAAGGACAGGGGTACGAGCAGTACTTC
TRBJ2-5,TRBD2,.,TRBV20-1,CSARDSVGTSGSGETQYF,TGCAGTGCTAGAGATTCCGTCGGGACTAGCGGCTCAGGGGAGACCCAGTACTTC
TRBJ1-3,.,.,TRBV7-2,CASSLLGARGNTIYF,TGTGCCAGCAGCTTATTGGGGGCTCGCGGAAACACCATATATTTT
TRBJ2-1,.,.,TRBV20-1,CSASKTASSYNEQFF,TGCAGTGCTAGTAAGACAGCGAGCTCCTACAATGAGCAGTTCTTC
TRBJ2-1,TRBD1,few,TRBV7-4,CASRPTGTGGRDEQFF,TGTGCCAGCAGACCTACAGGGACAGGGGGCAGGGATGAGCAGTTCTTC
TRBJ1-1,TRBD1,few,TRBV7-6,CASSPTGQHTEAFF,TGTGCCAGCAGCCCCACGGGACAGCACACTGAAGCTTTCTTT
TRBJ2-3,TRBD2,few,TRBV6-5,CASRKRDSTPYF,TGTGCCAGCAGAAAGCGGGACTCGACGCCCTATTTT
TRBJ2-4,.,few,TRBV7-2,CASSLSGRRNIQYF,TGTGCCAGCAGCTTAAGCGGACGGCGAAACATTCAGTACTTC
TRBJ1-4,.,few,TRBV6-1,CASSRDFFNEKLFF,TGTGCCAGCAGCAGGGACTTTTTTAATGAAAAACTGTTTTTT
TRBJ2-7,.,.,TRBV10-3,CAAAAGLVYEQYF,TGTGCCGCCGCGGCCGGGCTAGTCTACGAGCAGTACTTC
TRBJ2-5,.,.,TRBV6-1,CASTAGEETQYF,TGTGCCAGCACAGCCGGCGAAGAGACCCAGTACTTC
TRBJ2-7,.,once,TRBV19,CASSDSAGVPYEQYF,TGTGCCAGTAGTGACTCGGCAGGGGTGCCCTACGAGCAGTACTTC
TRBJ2-1,.,.,TRBV7-9,CASSYDSWRANEQFF,TGTGCCAGCAGCTACGACTCGTGGCGGGCTAATGAGCAGTTCTTC
TRBJ1-2,.,many,TRBV12-3/TRBV12-4,CASTRALRGDGYTF,TGTGCCAGCACCCGAGCGTTAAGGGGGGATGGCTACACCTTC
TRBJ1-2,.,.,TRBV6-6,CASSVLRGTTNYGYTF,TGTGCCAGCAGTGTTTTGAGGGGAACCACTAACTATGGCTACACCTTC
TRBJ2-7,TRBD2,.,TRBV15,CATSRGGLAGAYEQYF,TGTGCCACCAGCCGAGGGGGACTAGCGGGAGCGTACGAGCAGTACTTC
TRBJ2-1,.,once,TRBV6-1,CASSESGNEQFF,TGTGCCAGCAGTGAATCTGGCAATGAGCAGTTCTTC
TRBJ1-2,.,few,TRBV12-3/TRBV12-4,CASSFFPAGGDYGYTF,TGTGCCAGCAGTTTTTTCCCAGCCGGGGGCGATTATGGCTACACCTTC
TRBJ2-3,TRBD2,.,TRBV5-3,CASSMTSDPDTQYF,TGTGCCAGCAGCATGACTAGCGACCCAGATACGCAGTATTTT
TRBJ2-3,.,few,TRBV12-3/TRBV12-4,CASSRDFKDTQYF,TGTGCCAGCAGCCGGGACTTTAAAGATACGCAGTATTTT
TRBJ2-7,.,many,TRBV7-2,CASSSGGKSSYEQYF,TGTGCCAGCAGCTCGGGCGGGAAAAGCTCCTACGAGCAGTACTTC
TRBJ2-6,TRBD1,.,TRBV7-6,CASSAGTDYSGANVLTF,TGTGCCAGCAGCGCTGGGACAGACTACTCTGGGGCCAACGTCCTGACTTTC
TRBJ1-1,.,.,TRBV12-3/TRBV12-4,CASSLEQHSNMNTEAFF,TGTGCCAGCAGTTTAGAGCAGCACTCGAACATGAACACTGAAGCTTTCTTT
TRBJ2-1,.,.,TRBV6-1,CASSYETGYNEQFF,TGTGCCAGCAGTTACGAGACGGGGTACAATGAGCAGTTCTTC
TRBJ2-5,.,.,TRBV2,CASMAAGRETQYF,TGTGCCAGCATGGCGGCGGGGCGGGAGACCCAGTACTTC
TRBJ2-7,TRBD2,.,TRBV20-1,CSAQRAGGYNEQYF,TGCAGTGCTCAGAGGGCGGGGGGGTATAACGAGCAGTACTTC
TRBJ2-1,.,.,TRBV7-9,CASDVPTIPTGEQFF,TGTGCCAGCGACGTTCCGACCATACCTACGGGGGAGCAGTTCTTC
TRBJ2-1,.,once,TRBV6-2/TRBV6-3,CASTRAGVPHEQFF,TGTGCCAGCACCAGGGCTGGGGTCCCCCATGAGCAGTTCTTC
TRBJ1-6,.,.,TRBV12-3/TRBV12-4,CASSFQSRNSPLHF,TGTGCCAGCAGTTTTCAGTCACGGAATTCACCCCTCCACTTT
TRBJ1-5,.,many,TRBV7-2,CASSLGWSNQPQHF,TGTGCCAGCAGCTTAGGTTGGAGCAATCAGCCCCAGCATTTT
TRBJ2-5,.,.,TRBV7-2,CASSFEWQETQYF,TGTGCCAGCAGCTTCGAGTGGCAAGAGACCCAGTACTTC
TRBJ1-5,TRBD1,.,TRBV11-1,CASSRDRGQPQHF,TGTGCCAGCAGCCGAGACAGGGGACAGCCCCAGCATTTT
TRBJ1-4,TRBD1,.,TRBV5-1,CASSLRDSNEKLFF,TGCGCCAGCAGCCTAAGGGACAGTAATGAAAAACTGTTTTTT
TRBJ1-2,.,many,TRBV7-2,CASSLNRAYGYTF,TGTGCCAGCAGCTTAAACAGGGCCTATGGCTACACCTTC
TRBJ2-1,TRBD2,many,TRBV7-2,CASSLVAPAGEQFF,TGTGCCAGCAGCTTAGTCGCACCAGCGGGGGAGCAGTTCTTC
TRBJ1-6,TRBD1,.,TRBV7-8,CASSRRDRGMGSPLHF,TGTGCCAGCAGCCGCCGTGACAGGGGAATGGGGTCACCCCTCCACTTT
TRBJ2-1,TRBD2,few,TRBV7-2,CASSLAFSGRRVYNEQFF,TGTGCCAGCAGCTTAGCGTTTAGCGGGAGGCGGGTCTACAATGAGCAGTTCTTC
TRBJ1-5,TRBD1,.,TRBV20-1,CSAGPSGTASNQPQHF,TGCAGTGCTGGCCCCTCCGGGACAGCTAGCAATCAGCCCCAGCATTTT
TRBJ2-1,.,.,TRBV9,CASSVFRGVAGYNEQFF,TGTGCCAGCAGCGTATTCCGCGGGGTAGCCGGCTACAATGAGCAGTTCTTC
TRBJ2-1,TRBD2,.,TRBV7-9,CASSQKGTSGSEQFF,TGTGCCAGCAGCCAAAAGGGGACTAGCGGGAGTGAGCAGTTCTTC